The clone carrying this T cell receptor beta chain occurred a few times. Clones were read by immunoSEQ multiplex PCR, and TCRdb kept only the in-frame ones, dropping some. This repertoire shows around 35,000 clones, about 88% found once; its top ten account for roughly 19%. This specimen comes from a study of OX40 agonist ivuxolimab in advanced cancers. Study-level information: Clinicians treated patients with ivuxolimab, an agonistic anti-OX40 (CD134) antibody. A partial response was reached by three patients: one with hepatocellular carcinoma and two with cutaneous melanoma. Patients with hepatocellular carcinoma, melanoma, renal cell or head and neck cancer made up the dose-escalation patients. Patients were infused with ivuxolimab every 2 weeks at 0.01 to 10 mg/kg.

The junction had 7 bases not matched to a gene; V was cut back by 5 bases and J by 2 bases. This CDR3 is built from 15 residues. The V gene's germline CDR1 is MNHEY and CDR2 SMNVEV (reference sequence). The receptor comes from an adult with an advanced solid tumor such as melanoma, head and neck, liver or kidney cancer. The chain couples TRBV27 to TRBJ1-2, with 8 positions matching TRBD1. The material sequenced was CD4+ or CD8+ T cells sorted from blood, taken in a trial of the OX40 agonist ivuxolimab. CDR3: CASSPRGPQNYGYTF. CDR3 DNA sequence: TGTGCCAGCAGTCCCAGGGGGCCCCAGAACTATGGCTACACCTTC.